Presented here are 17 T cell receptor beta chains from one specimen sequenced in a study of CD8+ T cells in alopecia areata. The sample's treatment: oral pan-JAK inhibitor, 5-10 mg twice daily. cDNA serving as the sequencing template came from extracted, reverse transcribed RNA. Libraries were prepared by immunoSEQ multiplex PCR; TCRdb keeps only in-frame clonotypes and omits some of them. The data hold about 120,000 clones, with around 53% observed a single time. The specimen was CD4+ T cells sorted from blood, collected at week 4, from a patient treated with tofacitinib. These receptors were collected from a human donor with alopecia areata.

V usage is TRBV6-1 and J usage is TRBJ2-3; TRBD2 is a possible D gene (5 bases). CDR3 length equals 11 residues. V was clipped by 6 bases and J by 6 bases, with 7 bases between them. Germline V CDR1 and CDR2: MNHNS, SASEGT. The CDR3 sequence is CASREEDTQYF. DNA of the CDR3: TGTGCCAGCAGGGAGGAGGATACGCAGTATTTT.

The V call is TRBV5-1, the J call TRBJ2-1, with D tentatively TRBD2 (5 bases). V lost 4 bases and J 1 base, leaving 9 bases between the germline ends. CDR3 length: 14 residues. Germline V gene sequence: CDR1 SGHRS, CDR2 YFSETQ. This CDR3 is CASSRSGSYNEQFF. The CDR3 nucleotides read TGCGCCAGCAGCCGGAGCGGTTCCTACAATGAGCAGTTCTTC.

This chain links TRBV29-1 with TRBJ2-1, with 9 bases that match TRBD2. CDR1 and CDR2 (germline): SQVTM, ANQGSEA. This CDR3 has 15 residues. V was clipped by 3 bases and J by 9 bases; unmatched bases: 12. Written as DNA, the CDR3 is TGCAGCGTTGATGGACTAGCGTCGGGGGTTGGTGAGCAGTTCTTC. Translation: CSVDGLASGVGEQFF.

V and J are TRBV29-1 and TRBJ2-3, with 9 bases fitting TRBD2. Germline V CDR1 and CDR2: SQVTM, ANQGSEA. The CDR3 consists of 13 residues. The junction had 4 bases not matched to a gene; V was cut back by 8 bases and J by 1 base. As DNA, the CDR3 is TGCAGCTTAAGACTAGCGGGCACAGATACGCAGTATTTT. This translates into CSLRLAGTDTQYF.

The CDR3 DNA follows: TGCAGCGTTGAAGAGGCTTTTAACACTGAAGCTTTCTTT. Translated, it gives CSVEEAFNTEAFF. This chain joins TRBV29-1 and TRBJ1-1; no clear D. This CDR3 is built from 13 residues. The V gene lost 0 bases and the J gene lost 2 bases, with 7 bases spanning the gap. In germline, CDR1 is SQVTM, CDR2 ANQGSEA.

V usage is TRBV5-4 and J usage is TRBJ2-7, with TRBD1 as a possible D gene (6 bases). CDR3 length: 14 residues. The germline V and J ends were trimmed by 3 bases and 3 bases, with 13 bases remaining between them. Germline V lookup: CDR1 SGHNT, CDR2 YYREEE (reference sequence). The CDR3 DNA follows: TGTGCCAGCAGCTCGCCAGGGGCAGACTACGAGCAGTACTTC. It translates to CASSSPGADYEQYF.

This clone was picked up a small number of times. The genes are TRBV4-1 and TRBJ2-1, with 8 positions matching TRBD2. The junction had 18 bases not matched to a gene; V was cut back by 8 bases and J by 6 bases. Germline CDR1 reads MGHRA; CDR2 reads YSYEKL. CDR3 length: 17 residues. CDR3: CASSTSLSGGPSNEQFF. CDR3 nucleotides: TGCGCCAGCTCAACCTCTCTATCGGGAGGGCCAAGCAATGAGCAGTTCTTC.

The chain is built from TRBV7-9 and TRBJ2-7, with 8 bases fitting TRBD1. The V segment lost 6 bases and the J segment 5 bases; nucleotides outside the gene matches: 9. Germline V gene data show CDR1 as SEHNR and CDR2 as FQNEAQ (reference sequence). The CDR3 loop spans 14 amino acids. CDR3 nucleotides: TGTGCCAGCAGTCGTCCGGACAGGGCACACGAGCAGTACTTC. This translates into CASSRPDRAHEQYF.

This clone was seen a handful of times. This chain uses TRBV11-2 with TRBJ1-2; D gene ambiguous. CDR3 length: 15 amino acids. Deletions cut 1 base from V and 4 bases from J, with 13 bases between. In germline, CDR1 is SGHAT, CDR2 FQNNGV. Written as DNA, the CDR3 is TGTGCCAGCAGCTTAGTGAACAGCTACCTCTATGGCTACACCTTC. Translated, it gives CASSLVNSYLYGYTF.

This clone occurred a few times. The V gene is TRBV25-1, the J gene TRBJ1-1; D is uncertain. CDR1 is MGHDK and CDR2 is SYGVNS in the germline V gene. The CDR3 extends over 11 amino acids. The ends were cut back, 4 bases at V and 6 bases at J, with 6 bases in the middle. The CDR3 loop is CASSGLSEAFF. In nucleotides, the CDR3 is TGTGCCAGCAGTGGATTATCTGAAGCTTTCTTT.

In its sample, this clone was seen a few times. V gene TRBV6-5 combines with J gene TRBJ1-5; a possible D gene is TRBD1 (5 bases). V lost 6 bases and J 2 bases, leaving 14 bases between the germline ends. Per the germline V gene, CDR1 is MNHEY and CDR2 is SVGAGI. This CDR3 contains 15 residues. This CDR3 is CASSSRERGNQPQHF. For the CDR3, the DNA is TGTGCCAGCAGCTCCAGGGAGCGTGGCAATCAGCCCCAGCATTTT.

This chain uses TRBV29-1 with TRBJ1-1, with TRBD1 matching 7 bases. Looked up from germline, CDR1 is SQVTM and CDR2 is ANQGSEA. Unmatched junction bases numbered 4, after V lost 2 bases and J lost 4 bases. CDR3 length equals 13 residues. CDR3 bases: TGCAGCGTTGAATACAGGGGAGGCACTGAAGCTTTCTTT. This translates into CSVEYRGGTEAFF. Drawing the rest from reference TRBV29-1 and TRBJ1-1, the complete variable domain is SAVISQKPSRDICQRGTSLTIQCQVDSQVTMMFWYRQQPGQSLTLIATANQGSEATYESGFVIDKFPISRPNLTFSTLTVSNMSPEDSSIYLCSVEYRGGTEAFFGQGTRLTVV.

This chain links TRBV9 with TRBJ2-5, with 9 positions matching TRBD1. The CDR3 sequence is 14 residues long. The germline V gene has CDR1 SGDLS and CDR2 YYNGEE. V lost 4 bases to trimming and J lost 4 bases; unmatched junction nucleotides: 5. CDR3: CASSYGTGSETQYF. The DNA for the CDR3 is TGTGCCAGCAGCTACGGGACAGGGTCAGAGACCCAGTACTTC.

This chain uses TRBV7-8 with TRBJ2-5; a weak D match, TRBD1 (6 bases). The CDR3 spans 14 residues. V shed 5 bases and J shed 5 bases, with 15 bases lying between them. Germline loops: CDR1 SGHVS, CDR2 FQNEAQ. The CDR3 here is CASSQGTVSETQYF. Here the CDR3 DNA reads TGTGCCAGCAGCCAGGGGACCGTGTCGGAGACCCAGTACTTC.

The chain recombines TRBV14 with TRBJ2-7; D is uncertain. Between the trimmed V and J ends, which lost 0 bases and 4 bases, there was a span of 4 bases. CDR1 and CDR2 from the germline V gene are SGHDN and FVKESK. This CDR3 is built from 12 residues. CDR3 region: CASSQEGYEQYF. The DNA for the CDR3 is TGTGCCAGCAGCCAAGAGGGGTACGAGCAGTACTTC.

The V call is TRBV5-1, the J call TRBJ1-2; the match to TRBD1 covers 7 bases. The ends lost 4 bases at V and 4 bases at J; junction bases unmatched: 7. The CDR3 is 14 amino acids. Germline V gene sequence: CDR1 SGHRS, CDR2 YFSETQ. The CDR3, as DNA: TGCGCCAGCAGCACCGGACAGGAGTCCTATGGCTACACCTTC. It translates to CASSTGQESYGYTF.

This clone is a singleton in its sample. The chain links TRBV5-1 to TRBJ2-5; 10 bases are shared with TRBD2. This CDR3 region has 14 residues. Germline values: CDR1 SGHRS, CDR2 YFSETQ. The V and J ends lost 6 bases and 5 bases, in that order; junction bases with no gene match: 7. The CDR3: CASKKREGPETQYF. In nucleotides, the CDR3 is TGCGCCAGCAAAAAGCGGGAGGGCCCGGAGACCCAGTACTTC.